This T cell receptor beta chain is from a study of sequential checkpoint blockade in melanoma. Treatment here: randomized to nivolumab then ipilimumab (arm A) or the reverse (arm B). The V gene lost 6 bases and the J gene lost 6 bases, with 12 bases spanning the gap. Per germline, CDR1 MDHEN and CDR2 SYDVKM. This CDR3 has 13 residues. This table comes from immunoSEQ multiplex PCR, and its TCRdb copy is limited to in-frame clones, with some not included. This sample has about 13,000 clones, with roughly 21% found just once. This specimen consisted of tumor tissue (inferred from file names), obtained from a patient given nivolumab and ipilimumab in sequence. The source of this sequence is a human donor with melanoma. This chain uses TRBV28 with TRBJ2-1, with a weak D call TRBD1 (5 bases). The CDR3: CASRGREFNEQFF. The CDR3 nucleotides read TGTGCCAGCAGGGGGCGCGAGTTCAATGAGCAGTTCTTC.